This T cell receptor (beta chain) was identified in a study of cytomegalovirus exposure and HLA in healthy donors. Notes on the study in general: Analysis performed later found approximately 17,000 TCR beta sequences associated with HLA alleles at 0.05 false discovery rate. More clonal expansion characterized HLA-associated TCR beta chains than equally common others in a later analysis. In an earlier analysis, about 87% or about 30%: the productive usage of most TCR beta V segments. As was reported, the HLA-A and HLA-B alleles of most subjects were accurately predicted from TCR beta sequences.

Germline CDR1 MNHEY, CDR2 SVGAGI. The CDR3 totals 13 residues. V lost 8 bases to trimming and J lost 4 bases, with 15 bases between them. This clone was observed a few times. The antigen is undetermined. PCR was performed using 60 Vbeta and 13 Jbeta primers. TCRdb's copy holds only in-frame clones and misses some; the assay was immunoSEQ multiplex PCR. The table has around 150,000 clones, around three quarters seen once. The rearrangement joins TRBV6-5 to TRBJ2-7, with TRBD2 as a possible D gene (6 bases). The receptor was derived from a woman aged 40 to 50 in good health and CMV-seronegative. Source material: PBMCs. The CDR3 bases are TGTGCCAGCGCGTGGGACTCGGGATACGAGCAGTACTTC. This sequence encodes CASAWDSGYEQYF.